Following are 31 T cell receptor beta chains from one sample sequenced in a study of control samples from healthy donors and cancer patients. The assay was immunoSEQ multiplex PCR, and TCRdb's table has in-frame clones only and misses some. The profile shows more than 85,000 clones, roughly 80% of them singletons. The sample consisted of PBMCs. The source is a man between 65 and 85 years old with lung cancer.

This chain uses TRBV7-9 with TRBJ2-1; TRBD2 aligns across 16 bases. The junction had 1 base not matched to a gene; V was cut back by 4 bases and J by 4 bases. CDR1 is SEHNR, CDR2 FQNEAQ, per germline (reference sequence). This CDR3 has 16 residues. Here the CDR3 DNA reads TGTGCCAGCAGCTCGGGACTAGCGGGGGGGTACAATGAGCAGTTCTTC. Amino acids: CASSSGLAGGYNEQFF. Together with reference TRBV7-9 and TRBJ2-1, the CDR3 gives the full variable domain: DTGVSQNPRHKITKRGQNVTFRCDPISEHNRLYWYRQTLGQGPEFLTYFQNEAQLEKSRLLSDRFSAERPKGSFSTLEIQRTEQGDSAMYLCASSSGLAGGYNEQFFGPGTRLTVL.

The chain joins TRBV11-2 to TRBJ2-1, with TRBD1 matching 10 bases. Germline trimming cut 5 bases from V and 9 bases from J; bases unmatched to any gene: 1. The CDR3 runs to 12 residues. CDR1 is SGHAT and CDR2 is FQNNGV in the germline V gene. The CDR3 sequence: CASSRTGGEQFF. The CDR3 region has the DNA TGTGCCAGCAGCCGGACAGGGGGTGAGCAGTTCTTC.

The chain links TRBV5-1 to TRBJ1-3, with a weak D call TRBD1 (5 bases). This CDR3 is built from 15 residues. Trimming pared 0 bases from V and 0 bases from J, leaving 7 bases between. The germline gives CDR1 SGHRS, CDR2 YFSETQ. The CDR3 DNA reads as TGCGCCAGCAGCTTGGGACAGAGCTCTGGAAACACCATATATTTT. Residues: CASSLGQSSGNTIYF.

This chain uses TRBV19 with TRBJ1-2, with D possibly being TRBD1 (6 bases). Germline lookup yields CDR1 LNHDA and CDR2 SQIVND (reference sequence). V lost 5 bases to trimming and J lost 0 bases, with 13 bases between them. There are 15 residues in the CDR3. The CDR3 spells CASSETGAPNYGYTF. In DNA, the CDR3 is TGTGCCAGTAGTGAGACAGGAGCCCCTAACTATGGCTACACCTTC.

CDR3: CAWSPGIWAEAFF. DNA for the CDR3: TGTGCCTGGAGCCCAGGGATATGGGCTGAAGCTTTCTTT. The rearrangement links TRBV30 to TRBJ1-1; D perhaps matches TRBD1 (5 bases). The CDR3 spans 13 residues. CDR1 and CDR2 (germline): GTSNPN, SVGIG (reference sequence). V lost 3 bases to trimming and J lost 6 bases, with 14 bases between them.

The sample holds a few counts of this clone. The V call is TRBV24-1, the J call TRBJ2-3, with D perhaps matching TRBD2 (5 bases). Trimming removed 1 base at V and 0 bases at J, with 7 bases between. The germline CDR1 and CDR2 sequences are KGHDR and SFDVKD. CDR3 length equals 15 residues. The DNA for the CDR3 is TGTGCCACCAGTGATTTTCAGCGGAGCACAGATACGCAGTATTTT. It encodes CATSDFQRSTDTQYF.

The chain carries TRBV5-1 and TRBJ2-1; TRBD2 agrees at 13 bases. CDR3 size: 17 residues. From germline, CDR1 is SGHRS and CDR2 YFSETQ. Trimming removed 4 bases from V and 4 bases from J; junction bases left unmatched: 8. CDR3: CASSPTSGGPQYNEQFF. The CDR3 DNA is TGCGCCAGCAGCCCGACTAGCGGGGGGCCCCAATACAATGAGCAGTTCTTC. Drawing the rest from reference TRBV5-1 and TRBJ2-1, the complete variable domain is KAGVTQTPRYLIKTRGQQVTLSCSPISGHRSVSWYQQTPGQGLQFLFEYFSETQRNKGNFPGRFSGRQFSNSRSEMNVSTLELGDSALYLCASSPTSGGPQYNEQFFGPGTRLTVL.

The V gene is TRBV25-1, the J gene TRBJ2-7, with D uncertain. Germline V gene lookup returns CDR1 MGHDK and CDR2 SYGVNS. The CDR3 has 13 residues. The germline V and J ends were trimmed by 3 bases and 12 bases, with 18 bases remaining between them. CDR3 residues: CASSEQSGIGLYF. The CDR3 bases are TGTGCCAGCAGTGAGCAATCGGGTATCGGGCTGTACTTC.

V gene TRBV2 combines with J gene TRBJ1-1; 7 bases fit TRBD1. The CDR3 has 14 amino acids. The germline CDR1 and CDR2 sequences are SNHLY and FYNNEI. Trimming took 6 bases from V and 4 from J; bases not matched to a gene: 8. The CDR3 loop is CASSRTGASTEAFF. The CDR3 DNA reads TGTGCCAGCAGCAGAACAGGGGCCAGCACTGAAGCTTTCTTT. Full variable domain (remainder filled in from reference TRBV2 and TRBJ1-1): EPEVTQTPSHQVTQMGQEVILRCVPISNHLYFYWYRQILGQKVEFLVSFYNNEISEKSEIFDDQFSVERPDGSNFTLKIRSTKLEDSAMYFCASSRTGASTEAFFGQGTRLTVV.

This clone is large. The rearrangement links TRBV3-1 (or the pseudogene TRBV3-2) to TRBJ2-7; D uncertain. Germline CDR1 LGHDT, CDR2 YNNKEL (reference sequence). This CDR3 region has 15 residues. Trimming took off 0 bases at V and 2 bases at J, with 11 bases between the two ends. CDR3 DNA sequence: TGTGCCAGCAGCCAAGATACGGACCTACCCTACGAGCAGTACTTC. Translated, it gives CASSQDTDLPYEQYF.

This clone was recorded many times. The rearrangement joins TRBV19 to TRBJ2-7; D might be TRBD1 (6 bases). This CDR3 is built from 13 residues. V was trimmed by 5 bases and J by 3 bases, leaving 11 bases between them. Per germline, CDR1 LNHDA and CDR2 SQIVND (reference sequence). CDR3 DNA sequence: TGTGCCAGTAGTCTCGCGGACAGCTACGAGCAGTACTTC. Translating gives CASSLADSYEQYF.

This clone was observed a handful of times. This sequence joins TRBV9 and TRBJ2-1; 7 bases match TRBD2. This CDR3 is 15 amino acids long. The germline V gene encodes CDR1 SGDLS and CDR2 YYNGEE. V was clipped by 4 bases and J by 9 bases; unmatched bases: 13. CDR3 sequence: CASSFRSGAGSEQFF. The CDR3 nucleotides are TGTGCCAGCAGCTTCAGAAGCGGGGCCGGCAGTGAGCAGTTCTTC.

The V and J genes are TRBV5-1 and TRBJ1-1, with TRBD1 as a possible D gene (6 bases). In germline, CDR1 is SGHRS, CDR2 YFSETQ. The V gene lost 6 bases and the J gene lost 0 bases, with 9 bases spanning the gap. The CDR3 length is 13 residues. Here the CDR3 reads CASTRGLNTEAFF. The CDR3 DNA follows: TGCGCCAGCACCCGGGGGCTGAACACTGAAGCTTTCTTT.

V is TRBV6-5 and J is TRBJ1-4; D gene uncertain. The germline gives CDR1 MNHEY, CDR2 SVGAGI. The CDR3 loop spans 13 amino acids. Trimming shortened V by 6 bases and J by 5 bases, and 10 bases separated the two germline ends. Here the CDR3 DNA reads TGTGCCAGCAGGGAGGGATGGAATGAAAAACTGTTTTTT. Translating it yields CASREGWNEKLFF.

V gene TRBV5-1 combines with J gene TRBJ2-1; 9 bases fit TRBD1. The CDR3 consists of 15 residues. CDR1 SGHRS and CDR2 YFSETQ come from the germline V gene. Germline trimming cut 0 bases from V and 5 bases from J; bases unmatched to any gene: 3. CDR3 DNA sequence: TGCGCCAGCAGCTTGGGACAGGGGGATCACAATGAGCAGTTCTTC. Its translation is CASSLGQGDHNEQFF. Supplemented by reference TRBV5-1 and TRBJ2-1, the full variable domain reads KAGVTQTPRYLIKTRGQQVTLSCSPISGHRSVSWYQQTPGQGLQFLFEYFSETQRNKGNFPGRFSGRQFSNSRSEMNVSTLELGDSALYLCASSLGQGDHNEQFFGPGTRLTVL.

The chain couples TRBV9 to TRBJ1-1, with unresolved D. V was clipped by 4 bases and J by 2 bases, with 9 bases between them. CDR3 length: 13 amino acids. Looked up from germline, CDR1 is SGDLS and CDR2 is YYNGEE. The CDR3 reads CASSPQLNTEAFF. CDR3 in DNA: TGTGCCAGCAGCCCCCAGCTTAACACTGAAGCTTTCTTT. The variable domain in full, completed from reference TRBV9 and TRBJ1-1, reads DSGVTQTPKHLITATGQRVTLRCSPRSGDLSVYWYQQSLDQGLQFLIQYYNGEERAKGNILERFSAQQFPDLHSELNLSSLELGDSALYFCASSPQLNTEAFFGQGTRLTVV.

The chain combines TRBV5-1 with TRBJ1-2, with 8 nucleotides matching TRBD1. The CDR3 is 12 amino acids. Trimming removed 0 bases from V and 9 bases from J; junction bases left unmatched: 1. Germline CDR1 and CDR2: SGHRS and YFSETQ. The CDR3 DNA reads TGCGCCAGCAGCTTGGGACAGGGGAGCTACACCTTC. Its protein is CASSLGQGSYTF.

CDR3 sequence reads: CASSESQGKVNGANVLTF. The CDR3 nucleotides read TGTGCCAGCAGTGAATCCCAGGGAAAGGTAAACGGGGCCAACGTCCTGACTTTC. The V gene is TRBV25-1, the J gene TRBJ2-6; maybe TRBD1 (5 bases). CDR1 MGHDK and CDR2 SYGVNS come from the germline V gene. Deletions cut 1 base from V and 4 bases from J, with 17 bases between. The CDR3 runs 18 residues.

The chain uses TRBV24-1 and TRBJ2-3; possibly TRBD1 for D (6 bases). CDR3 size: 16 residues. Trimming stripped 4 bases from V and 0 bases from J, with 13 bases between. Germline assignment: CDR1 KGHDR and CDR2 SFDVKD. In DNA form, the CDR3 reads TGTGCCACCAGTGACACCAGGGGATTTAGCACAGATACGCAGTATTTT. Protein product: CATSDTRGFSTDTQYF.

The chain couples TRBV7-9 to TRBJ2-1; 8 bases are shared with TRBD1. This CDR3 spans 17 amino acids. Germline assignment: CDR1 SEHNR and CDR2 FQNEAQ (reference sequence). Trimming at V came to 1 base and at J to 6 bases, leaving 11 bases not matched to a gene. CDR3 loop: CASSLVRMGQASNEQFF. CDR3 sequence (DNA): TGTGCCAGCAGCTTAGTGCGGATGGGACAGGCTTCCAATGAGCAGTTCTTC.

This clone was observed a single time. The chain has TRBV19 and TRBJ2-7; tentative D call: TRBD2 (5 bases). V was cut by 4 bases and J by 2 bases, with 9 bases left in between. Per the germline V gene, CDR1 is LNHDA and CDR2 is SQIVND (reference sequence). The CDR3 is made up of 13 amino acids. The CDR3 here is CASSTGFPYEQYF. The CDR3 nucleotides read TGTGCCAGTAGTACGGGGTTTCCCTACGAGCAGTACTTC.

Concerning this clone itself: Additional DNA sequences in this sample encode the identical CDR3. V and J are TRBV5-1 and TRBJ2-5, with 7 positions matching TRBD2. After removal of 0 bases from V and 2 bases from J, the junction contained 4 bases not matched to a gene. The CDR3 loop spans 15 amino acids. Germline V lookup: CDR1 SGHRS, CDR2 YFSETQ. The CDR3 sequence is CASSLERRGQETQYF. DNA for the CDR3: TGCGCCAGCAGCTTGGAGAGGCGGGGGCAAGAGACCCAGTACTTC.

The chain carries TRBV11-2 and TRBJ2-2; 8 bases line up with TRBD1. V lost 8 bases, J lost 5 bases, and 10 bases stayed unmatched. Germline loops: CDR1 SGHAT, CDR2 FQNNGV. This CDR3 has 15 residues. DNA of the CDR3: TGTGCCAGCCGAAAGTGGGGGGACAGGACCGGGGAGCTGTTTTTT. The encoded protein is CASRKWGDRTGELFF.

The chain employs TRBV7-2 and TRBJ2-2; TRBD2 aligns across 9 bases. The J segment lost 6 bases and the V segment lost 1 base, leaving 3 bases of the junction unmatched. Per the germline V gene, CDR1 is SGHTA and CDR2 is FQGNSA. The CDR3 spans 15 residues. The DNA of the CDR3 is TGTGCCAGCAGCTTAGTACTAGCGGGTGCCGGGGAGCTGTTTTTT. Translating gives CASSLVLAGAGELFF. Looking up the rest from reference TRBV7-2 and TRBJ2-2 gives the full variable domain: GAGVSQSPSNKVTEKGKDVELRCDPISGHTALYWYRQSLGQGLEFLIYFQGNSAPDKSGLPSDRFSAERTGGSVSTLTIQRTQQEDSAVYLCASSLVLAGAGELFFGEGSRLTVL.

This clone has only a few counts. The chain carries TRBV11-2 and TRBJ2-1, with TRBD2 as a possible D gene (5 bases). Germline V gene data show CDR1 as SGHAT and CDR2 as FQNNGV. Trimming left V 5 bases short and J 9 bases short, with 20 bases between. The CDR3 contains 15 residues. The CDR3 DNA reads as TGTGCCAGCAGCCCGACCGCCGGGGTCTCGGGTGAGCAGTTCTTC. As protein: CASSPTAGVSGEQFF.

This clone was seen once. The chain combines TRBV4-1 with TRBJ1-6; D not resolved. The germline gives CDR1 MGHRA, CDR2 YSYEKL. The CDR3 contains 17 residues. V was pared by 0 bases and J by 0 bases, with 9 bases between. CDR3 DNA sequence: TGCGCCAGCAGCCAAGATCTGGAGTTCTCCTATAATTCACCCCTCCACTTT. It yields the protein CASSQDLEFSYNSPLHF.

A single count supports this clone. The CDR3 loop is CASSQKGGGGKNIQYF. CDR3 sequence (DNA): TGTGCCAGCAGCCAAAAAGGGGGGGGAGGCAAAAACATTCAGTACTTC. V and J are TRBV3-1 (or the pseudogene TRBV3-2) and TRBJ2-4; tentative D call: TRBD2 (7 bases). CDR3 length: 16 amino acids. CDR1 LGHDT and CDR2 YNNKEL come from the germline V gene (reference sequence). Between the trimmed V and J ends, which lost 2 bases and 3 bases, there was a span of 14 bases.

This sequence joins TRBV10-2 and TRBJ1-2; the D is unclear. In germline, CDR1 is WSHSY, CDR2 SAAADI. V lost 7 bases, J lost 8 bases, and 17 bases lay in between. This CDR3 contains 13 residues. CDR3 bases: TGCGCCAGCACCCCGGAAGGCTTAGGCGGCTACACCTTC. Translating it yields CASTPEGLGGYTF.

The CDR3 coding sequence is TGTGCCAGTAGGCCGGGACCGGTAAACACTGAAGCTTTCTTT. This sequence encodes CASRPGPVNTEAFF. The chain links TRBV19 to TRBJ1-1; tentatively, D is TRBD1 (5 bases). Trimming cost V 6 bases and J 2 bases, with 13 bases left between them. CDR1 and CDR2 from the germline V gene are LNHDA and SQIVND (reference sequence). The CDR3 contains 14 residues.

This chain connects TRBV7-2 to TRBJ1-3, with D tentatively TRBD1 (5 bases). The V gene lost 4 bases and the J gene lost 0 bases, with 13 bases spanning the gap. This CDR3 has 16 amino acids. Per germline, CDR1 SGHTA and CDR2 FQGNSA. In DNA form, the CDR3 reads TGTGCCAGCAGCTGGGGCGTAGGTAGCTCTGGAAACACCATATATTTT. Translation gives CASSWGVGSSGNTIYF.

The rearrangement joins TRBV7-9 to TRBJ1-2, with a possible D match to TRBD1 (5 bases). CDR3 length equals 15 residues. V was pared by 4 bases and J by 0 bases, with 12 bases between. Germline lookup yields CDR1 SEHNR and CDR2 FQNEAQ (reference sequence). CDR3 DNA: TGTGCCAGCAGCTCACCCCAGGGAGCTAACTATGGCTACACCTTC. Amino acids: CASSSPQGANYGYTF.